The clone carrying this T cell receptor (beta chain) has just a few counts. The antigen is unknown. The entirety of the isolated RNA underwent reverse transcription, so expressed TCRB transcripts were sequenced. This table comes from immunoSEQ multiplex PCR, and its TCRdb copy is limited to in-frame clones, with some not included. The data hold more than 350,000 clones, with around 10% observed a single time. The CDR3 contains 14 residues. Trimming shortened V by 0 bases and J by 8 bases, and 13 bases separated the two germline ends. Germline V gene sequence: CDR1 GTSNPN, CDR2 SVGIG (reference sequence). The data derive from a study of beta chain features in type 1 diabetes. Sorting based on CD45RO/CCR7/CD25/CD127/CD95/CD27 separated CD4+ naive, central memory, regulatory and stem cell-like memory cells. Study observations and caveats: A potential influence of HLA type upon TCRB rearrangement remained unresolved herein. Since sequencing was performed on cDNA, cells with high TCR expression could be over-represented. Moderate yet significant TCRB CDR3 shortening was seen in Type 1 diabetes patients in all four CD4+ subsets.

The chain links TRBV30 to TRBJ1-4; TRBD1 might be the D (5 bases). Sequencing input: naive CD4+ T cells from blood. This receptor was taken from a woman under 30 in good health. The CDR3 DNA sequence: TGTGCCTGGAGTGTACAGGCCAGAGGCGAAAAACTGTTTTTT. Translating gives CAWSVQARGEKLFF.